Each of the 32 T cell receptor beta chains below was sequenced from the same sample in a study of regulatory T cells in long-lasting Graves disease. Specified time point: persistent/refractory GD, antithyroid drugs over 5 years with positive TRAb. Construction of the TCR library relied on RNA isolated from PBMCs. The authors built TCR beta libraries using iRepertoire HTBI primers and Arm-PCR of CDR3 regions. TCRdb re-called the multiplex PCR reads through MiXCR, storing one row per CDR3 protein. The sample contains some 330,000 distinct CDR3 sequences, roughly 20% of which appear only once. This material consisted of peripheral blood mononuclear cells (PBMCs), taken when the disease was refractory, from a patient treated with antithyroid drugs. The receptors derive from a woman in her thirties or forties with Graves disease.

This clonotype was seen a handful of times. The J gene is TRBJ2-7, the V gene TRBV10-3; tentative D call: TRBD1 (6 bases). The CDR3 totals 14 residues. CDR1 and CDR2 from the germline V gene are ENHRY and SYGVKD. Trimming pared 5 bases from V and 0 bases from J, leaving 11 bases between. The CDR3 DNA reads TGTGCCATCAGTCTTGGGGGCAGCTCCTACGAGCAGTACTTC. It specifies CAISLGGSSYEQYF.

The rearrangement joins TRBV30 to TRBJ1-5; 7 bases line up with TRBD1. J lost 7 bases, V lost 4 bases, and 4 bases had no gene match. The germline CDR1 and CDR2 sequences are GTSNPN and SVGIG (reference sequence). The CDR3 is 12 residues long. CDR3 in amino acids: CAWTTGAQPQHF. As DNA, the CDR3 is TGTGCCTGGACTACAGGGGCCCAGCCCCAGCATTTT.

This chain connects TRBV7-2 to TRBJ2-2, with D tentatively TRBD1 (6 bases). V gave up 5 bases and J gave up 8 bases, with 12 bases separating them. This CDR3 comprises 13 residues. Germline CDR1 and CDR2: SGHTA and FQGNSA. For the CDR3, the DNA is TGTGCCAGCAGCCCCTCTACAGGGGGGGAGCTGTTTTTT. It is translated as CASSPSTGGELFF.

V usage is TRBV5-1 and J usage is TRBJ1-6; TRBD1 matches at 10 bases. This CDR3 spans 16 amino acids. The J segment lost 6 bases and the V segment lost 3 bases, leaving 6 bases of the junction unmatched. CDR1 is SGHRS and CDR2 is YFSETQ in the germline V gene. CDR3 in DNA: TGCGCCAGCAGCTATACGACAGGGGGCTCTAATTCACCCCTCCACTTT. The encoded protein is CASSYTTGGSNSPLHF.

A remark on this clonotype: A read error may explain this, as a much larger clone is one base away. This sequence joins TRBV5-1 and TRBJ2-7, with TRBD2 matching over 10 bases. CDR1 and CDR2 (germline): SGHRS, YFSETQ. The CDR3 is 17 amino acids. V was clipped by 9 bases and J by 2 bases; unmatched bases: 17. For the CDR3, the DNA is TGCGCCAACCCTCTGTGGACTAGCGGAGCATCTACCTACGAGCAGTACTTC. It codes for CANPLWTSGASTYEQYF.

The V and J genes are TRBV7-9 and TRBJ1-2; D is unclear. The CDR3 has 14 residues. Per the germline V gene, CDR1 is SEHNR and CDR2 is FQNEAQ (reference sequence). V was pared by 5 bases and J by 1 base, with 11 bases between. CDR3 protein: CASSRQGLNYGYTF. The CDR3 region has the DNA TGTGCCAGCAGCCGACAAGGGCTTAACTATGGCTACACCTTC.

The V call is TRBV28, the J call TRBJ2-5; D remains unclear. V lost 4 bases and J lost 4, with 7 bases in between. This CDR3 is built from 12 residues. CDR1 and CDR2 from the germline V gene are MDHEN and SYDVKM. CDR3 coding DNA: TGTGCCAGCAGTTCATTGCGAGAGACCCAGTACTTC. Protein: CASSSLRETQYF.

This clonotype was seen repeatedly, ten times or more. This rearrangement joins TRBV28 to TRBJ1-5; D possibly corresponds to TRBD1 (6 bases). With 4 bases removed from V and 4 bases from J, the gap between germline ends came to 20 bases. The CDR3 is 17 residues long. Germline values: CDR1 MDHEN, CDR2 SYDVKM. The CDR3 sequence: CASSSLRRQAGNQPQHF. CDR3 bases: TGTGCCAGCAGTTCCCTCCGCCGACAGGCAGGTAATCAGCCCCAGCATTTT.

This clonotype was observed a few times. The DNA for the CDR3 is TGTGCCAGCAGCCCGGGCCACCATGAAAAACTGTTTTTT. Its translation: CASSPGHHEKLFF. The V and J genes are TRBV27 and TRBJ1-4, with D uncertain. Germline CDR1 MNHEY, CDR2 SMNVEV (reference sequence). CDR3 length: 13 amino acids. V shed 6 bases and J shed 6 bases, with 11 bases lying between them.

CDR3 nucleotides: TGTGCCTGGAGTGTTGGGACAGGGCGCGAGCAGTACTTC. Translation: CAWSVGTGREQYF. The chain combines TRBV30 with TRBJ2-7, with 9 bases lining up with TRBD1. The CDR3 contains 13 residues. The germline V gene encodes CDR1 GTSNPN and CDR2 SVGIG (reference sequence). V gave up 0 bases and J gave up 6 bases; unmatched junction bases: 3.

This clonotype was detected ten times or more. This chain joins TRBV2 and TRBJ1-1; possible D gene TRBD1, 5 bases. In germline, CDR1 is SNHLY, CDR2 FYNNEI. This CDR3 comprises 17 residues. The V end was cut by 5 bases, the J end by 1 base, with 20 bases between. In DNA form, the CDR3 reads TGTGCCAGCAGTTCCTGGGGGTTCTACTTAGGGAACACTGAAGCTTTCTTT. Translated: CASSSWGFYLGNTEAFF.

This clonotype appeared many times. The CDR3: CASSAAIQPYEQYF. The CDR3 coding sequence is TGTGCCAGCAGTGCGGCTATCCAACCGTACGAGCAGTACTTC. The chain couples TRBV27 to TRBJ2-7; no firm D call. Germline lookup yields CDR1 MNHEY and CDR2 SMNVEV (reference sequence). The germline V and J ends were trimmed by 5 bases and 4 bases, with 15 bases remaining between them. This CDR3 spans 14 amino acids.

This clonotype was seen only a few times. This sequence may be a read error, since a much larger clone differs from it by one base. The chain couples TRBV28 to TRBJ2-5; D remains ambiguous. The germline V gene has CDR1 MDHEN and CDR2 SYDVKM. The CDR3 contains 14 residues. V shed 6 bases and J shed 4 bases, with 15 bases lying between them. CDR3 sequence reads: CASSASGFGETQYF. In DNA, the CDR3 is TGTGCCAGCAGCGCATCTGGCTTCGGAGAGACCCAGTACTTC.

This clonotype was recorded at least ten times. V and J are TRBV12-3 or TRBV12-4 and TRBJ2-2; D might be TRBD2 (6 bases). Trimming took off 8 bases at V and 4 bases at J, with 14 bases between the two ends. The CDR3 is made up of 14 amino acids. The CDR3 DNA reads as TGTGCCAGCCAGGCCGGGGAGGTCACCGGGGAGCTGTTTTTT. Translation: CASQAGEVTGELFF.

This clonotype was detected ten times or more. The V and J genes are TRBV27 and TRBJ1-3; the D gene is possibly TRBD1 (5 bases). With 3 bases removed from V and 2 bases from J, the gap between germline ends came to 11 bases. The V gene's germline CDR1 is MNHEY and CDR2 SMNVEV (reference sequence). The CDR3 runs to 15 residues. CDR3 in DNA: TGTGCCAGCAGTTTGAAACGGGGCACTGGAAACACCATATATTTT. This translates into CASSLKRGTGNTIYF.

This clonotype was observed at least ten times. V and J are TRBV2 and TRBJ2-5, with 16 positions matching TRBD2. The germline V gene has CDR1 SNHLY and CDR2 FYNNEI. Germline trimming cut 6 bases from V and 5 bases from J; bases unmatched to any gene: 12. The CDR3 has 18 residues. CDR3 amino acids: CASRTVGTSGRAWETQYF. The DNA of the CDR3 is TGTGCCAGCAGGACGGTGGGGACTAGCGGGAGGGCCTGGGAGACCCAGTACTTC.

V gene TRBV24-1 combines with J gene TRBJ2-7, with 10 bases matching TRBD1. Trimming at V came to 7 bases and at J to 9 bases, leaving 8 bases not matched to a gene. The CDR3 loop spans 13 amino acids. Germline CDR1 reads KGHDR; CDR2 reads SFDVKD. The CDR3 DNA follows: TGTGCCACCAGAACCGGGACAGGGGAGTGGCAGTACTTC. Protein: CATRTGTGEWQYF.

The gene calls are TRBV19 and TRBJ1-1; 9 positions match TRBD1. J was trimmed by 5 bases and V by 8 bases; bases with no gene match: 9. CDR1 and CDR2 (germline): LNHDA, SQIVND (reference sequence). This CDR3 comprises 14 residues. CDR3 coding DNA: TGTGCCAGTCCTAAAACAGGGGGCGGAACTGAAGCTTTCTTT. This sequence encodes CASPKTGGGTEAFF.

This clonotype was counted a few times. The chain couples TRBV30 to TRBJ2-7; D might be TRBD2 (6 bases). Germline V gene sequence: CDR1 GTSNPN, CDR2 SVGIG (reference sequence). Between the trimmed V and J ends, which lost 4 bases and 3 bases, there was a span of 10 bases. The CDR3 sequence is 12 residues long. CDR3 nucleotides: TGTGCCTGGAAGGGAGGCGGCTACGAGCAGTACTTC. Its protein is CAWKGGGYEQYF.

The rearrangement uses TRBV4-1 and TRBJ1-1; D is perhaps TRBD1 (5 bases). The germline V gene has CDR1 MGHRA and CDR2 YSYEKL. The CDR3 runs 16 residues. The ends were cut back, 4 bases at V and 4 bases at J, with 19 bases in the middle. CDR3: CASSRHAGALSTEAFF. The DNA of the CDR3 is TGCGCCAGCAGCCGCCATGCTGGGGCACTCTCCACTGAAGCTTTCTTT.

The chain carries TRBV6-4 and TRBJ1-2, with 9 nucleotides matching TRBD1. Germline trimming cut 0 bases from V and 7 bases from J; bases unmatched to any gene: 0. Germline CDR1 and CDR2: MRHNA and SNTAGT. The CDR3 has 13 amino acids. The CDR3, as DNA: TGTGCCAGCAGTGACTCGGGACAGGGTGGCTACACCTTC. Encoded protein: CASSDSGQGGYTF.

This clonotype was recorded many times. V is TRBV27 and J is TRBJ2-5, with a tentative D call TRBD2 (5 bases). The ends were cut back, 6 bases at V and 2 bases at J, with 13 bases in the middle. Per germline, CDR1 MNHEY and CDR2 SMNVEV (reference sequence). The CDR3 extends over 14 amino acids. As DNA, the CDR3 is TGTGCCAGCAGACAAAGCGGCCCTCAAGAGACCCAGTACTTC. Translated, it gives CASRQSGPQETQYF.

This clonotype has more than one count but fewer than ten. The CDR3 nucleotides read TGCGCCAGCAGCCTCCGAGGGCGGGAGGACTGGCTGGACATTCAGTACTTC. The encoded protein is CASSLRGREDWLDIQYF. The rearrangement links TRBV5-1 to TRBJ2-4; 8 bases are a match to TRBD2. The ends lost 4 bases at V and 8 bases at J; junction bases unmatched: 17. The CDR3 consists of 17 residues. Germline lookup yields CDR1 SGHRS and CDR2 YFSETQ. The variable domain in full, completed from reference TRBV5-1 and TRBJ2-4, reads KAGVTQTPRYLIKTRGQQVTLSCSPISGHRSVSWYQQTPGQGLQFLFEYFSETQRNKGNFPGRFSGRQFSNSRSEMNVSTLELGDSALYLCASSLRGREDWLDIQYFGAGTRLSVL.

The rearrangement uses TRBV28 and TRBJ2-3; 10 bases are a match to TRBD2. The CDR3 sequence is 16 residues long. The trim removed 4 bases at V and 4 bases at J, leaving 8 bases unmatched. Germline V gene data show CDR1 as MDHEN and CDR2 as SYDVKM. CDR3 in DNA: TGTGCCAGCAGTTCCCCTTCTAGCGGGAGTTCAGATACGCAGTATTTT. The encoded protein is CASSSPSSGSSDTQYF.

Comment on this clonotype: A junction boundary mismatches the germline segment, possibly from a read error. The chain uses TRBV5-1 and TRBJ1-1, with a possible D match to TRBD1 (5 bases). The CDR3 extends over 15 amino acids. The germline CDR1 and CDR2 sequences are SGHRS and YFSETQ. CDR3 amino acids: CTSHLDLRVRTEAFF. The CDR3 DNA sequence: TGCACCAGCCACCTCGATCTCAGGGTGAGAACTGAAGCTTTCTTT.

This clonotype has only a few counts. The V call is TRBV19, the J call TRBJ1-3; D gene uncertain. This CDR3 is built from 14 residues. The germline V and J ends were trimmed by 5 bases and 3 bases, with 11 bases remaining between them. The germline CDR1 and CDR2 sequences are LNHDA and SQIVND (reference sequence). The CDR3 region is CASSPPRFGNTIYF. The CDR3 coding sequence is TGTGCCAGTAGTCCACCCCGGTTTGGAAACACCATATATTTT.

In regard to this clonotype: Relative to the germline gene, one junction end is altered; a read error may explain this. The rearrangement uses TRBV7-7 and TRBJ2-5; the D call may be TRBD1 or TRBD2 (7 bases each). This CDR3 has 14 residues. In germline, CDR1 is SSHAT, CDR2 FNYEAQ (reference sequence). The DNA of the CDR3 is TGTGCTAGCAGCCGGGCAGGGGGGGGAGAGACCCAGTACTTC. Amino acid sequence: CASSRAGGGETQYF. Using reference TRBV7-7 and TRBJ2-5 for the parts outside the CDR3, the full variable domain is GAGVSQSPRYKVTKRGQDVTLRCDPISSHATLYWYQQALGQGPEFLTYFNYEAQPDKSGLPSDRFSAERPEGSISTLTIQRTEQRDSAMYRCASSRAGGGETQYFGPGTRLLVL.

The sample holds many counts of this clonotype. The rearrangement links TRBV5-1 to TRBJ1-1; D call uncertain. This CDR3 has 14 amino acids. V lost 1 base and J lost 10, with 17 bases in between. The germline V gene has CDR1 SGHRS and CDR2 YFSETQ. The CDR3 bases are TGCGCCAGCAGCTTGATAACAGCAGAGGGTCGAGCTTTCTTT. Translated, it gives CASSLITAEGRAFF.

This clonotype was detected a few times. Just one base apart from a much larger clone, this may be a read error. This chain links TRBV15 with TRBJ2-7, with D tentatively TRBD2 (5 bases). The CDR3 has 13 amino acids. The germline CDR1 and CDR2 sequences are LNHNV and YYDKDF (reference sequence). CDR3 residues: CATSRGLGAAKDF. As DNA, the CDR3 is TGTGCCACCAGCAGAGGTTTGGGAGCGGCGAAGGACTTC.

The chain joins TRBV27 to TRBJ2-7, with no clear D. Germline values: CDR1 MNHEY, CDR2 SMNVEV (reference sequence). This CDR3 has 14 amino acids. The germline V and J ends were trimmed by 5 bases and 4 bases, with 15 bases remaining between them. CDR3 in DNA: TGTGCCAGCAGTCCCAAACCCTCAAAATACGAGCAGTACTTC. Its translation: CASSPKPSKYEQYF.

This clonotype was picked up a small number of times. The V call is TRBV19, the J call TRBJ2-7; D is unclear. V dropped 5 bases and J dropped 0 bases, with 8 bases sitting between them. This CDR3 contains 13 residues. Per germline, CDR1 LNHDA and CDR2 SQIVND (reference sequence). The CDR3 sequence: CASSHTSSYEQYF. The CDR3 DNA is TGTGCCAGTAGTCATACGAGCTCCTACGAGCAGTACTTC. Based on the CDR3 plus reference TRBV19 and TRBJ2-7, the full variable domain is DGGITQSPKYLFRKEGQNVTLSCEQNLNHDAMYWYRQDPGQGLRLIYYSQIVNDFQKGDIAEGYSVSREKKESFPLTVTSAQKNPTAFYLCASSHTSSYEQYFGPGTRLTVT.

This clonotype showed up many times. V is TRBV28 and J is TRBJ2-7; 8 positions agree with TRBD1. The V and J ends lost 6 bases and 6 bases, in that order; junction bases with no gene match: 7. The CDR3 loop spans 13 amino acids. The germline V gene encodes CDR1 MDHEN and CDR2 SYDVKM. The CDR3 region is CASSSGQGGEQYF. The CDR3 DNA is TGTGCCAGCAGCAGCGGACAGGGAGGCGAGCAGTACTTC.